This T cell receptor (beta chain) comes out of a study of CXCR3-negative and CXCR3-positive naive CD8 T cells. Study in general: Each library held about 1.5 +/- 0.3 million TRB reads, approximately 130 million in total. Findings and caveats of the study: Diversity proved comparably high across both naive subsets and much lower in memory CD8+ cells. Memory cells diverged, while naive CXCR3-positive and CXCR3-negative cells had similar TRBV-TRBJ usage. With CXCR3 expression partially decreased after cryopreservation, most assays relied on fresh PBMCs.

The libraries of TRB cDNA were prepared using 5' RACE with UMI labels. For each CDR3 protein, TCRdb gives one entry from its re-call of the 5' RACE reads, without DNA. This sample's table has about 130,000 distinct CDR3 sequences. As to this clonotype: Antigen unknown.

The receptor comes from a human donor in good health. Some clones in this sample may be carry-over from other donors' samples. The sequencing input was naive CXCR3- CD8+ T cells from blood. Subset specified: CD45RO-CCR7+CD27+CD95- naive CD8+ T cells lacking CXCR3 (TNR3-).

The CDR3 region is CASSQEGFTDTQYF. The chain links TRBV4-2 to TRBJ2-3. In germline, CDR1 is LGHNA, CDR2 YNFKEQ. The CDR3 is 14 amino acids.